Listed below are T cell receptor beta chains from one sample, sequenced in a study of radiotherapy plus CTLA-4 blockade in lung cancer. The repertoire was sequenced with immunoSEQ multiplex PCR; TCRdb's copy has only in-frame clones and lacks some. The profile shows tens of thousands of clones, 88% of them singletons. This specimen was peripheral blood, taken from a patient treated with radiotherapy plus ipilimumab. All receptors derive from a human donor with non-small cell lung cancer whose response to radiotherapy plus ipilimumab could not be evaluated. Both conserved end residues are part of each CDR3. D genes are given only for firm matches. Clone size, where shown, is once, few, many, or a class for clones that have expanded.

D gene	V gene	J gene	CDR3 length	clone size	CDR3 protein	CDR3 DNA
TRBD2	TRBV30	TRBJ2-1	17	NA	CAWSQRGDSGRYNEQFF	TGTGCCTGGAGTCAACGGGGGGATAGCGGACGATACAATGAGCAGTTCTTC
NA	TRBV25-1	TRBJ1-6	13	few	CASSGDRNSPLHF	TGTGCCAGCAGTGGAGACAGGAATTCACCCCTCCACTTT
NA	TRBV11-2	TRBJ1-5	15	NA	CASSYDSGSNQPQHF	TGTGCCAGCAGTTATGACAGTGGGAGCAATCAGCCCCAGCATTTT
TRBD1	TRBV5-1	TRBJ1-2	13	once	CASSEGQAYGYTF	TGCGCCAGCAGCGAAGGACAGGCCTATGGCTACACCTTC
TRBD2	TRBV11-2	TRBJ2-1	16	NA	CASSLTALAGYNEQFF	TGTGCCAGCAGCCTAACCGCGCTAGCGGGTTACAATGAGCAGTTCTTC
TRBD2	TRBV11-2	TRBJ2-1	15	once	CASSYGTSGSYEQFF	TGTGCCAGCAGCTACGGGACTAGCGGGAGCTATGAGCAGTTCTTC
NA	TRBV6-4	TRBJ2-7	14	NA	CASSDSKQNYEQYF	TGTGCCAGCAGTGACTCGAAACAGAACTACGAGCAGTACTTC
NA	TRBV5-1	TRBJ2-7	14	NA	CASSLGQGNDEQYF	TGCGCCAGCAGCTTGGGTCAGGGGAACGACGAGCAGTACTTC
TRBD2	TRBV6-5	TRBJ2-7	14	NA	CASSYQRGLAEQYF	TGTGCCAGCAGTTACCAACGCGGACTAGCCGAGCAGTACTTC
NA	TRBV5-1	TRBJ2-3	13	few	CASSLTATDTQYF	TGCGCCAGCAGCTTGACAGCCACAGATACGCAGTATTTT
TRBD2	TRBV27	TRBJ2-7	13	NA	CASSPWTSFEQYF	TGTGCCAGCAGTCCTTGGACTAGTTTCGAGCAGTACTTC
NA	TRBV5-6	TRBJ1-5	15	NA	CASSLGRRSNQPQHF	TGTGCCAGCAGCTTGGGACGGAGGAGCAATCAGCCCCAGCATTTT